This TCR beta chain was retrieved from a study of blood T cell repertoires in COVID-19 (dated by TCRdb to 2020 to 2021). Concerning the study at large: Samples from collaborators originated in the United States, Italy and Spain and spanned both the acute and convalescent phases of COVID-19. The material from the prospective study consisted of cDNA or gDNA derived from T cells, B-cell-depleted T cells, or PBMCs. Deeply sampled blood TCRbeta repertoires from subjects exposed to, actively infected with, or recovered from COVID-19 were included in the dataset. Sample metadata almost always included a de-identified subject ID, COVID-19 status, age in years and sex. The repertoires were released in a freely available public database intended as a resource for research on the immune response to SARS-CoV-2. Samples came from the ongoing ImmuneRACE study (first 160 participants) plus 1,254 subjects from 6 global collaborators. Where HLA class I and class II types were available, the types were taken from metadata supplied by the sample provider, not from assay-based typing.

The germline V gene (reference sequence) gives CDR1 as MNHEY and CDR2 as SMNVEV. The CDR3 holds 16 amino acids from the cysteine to the phenylalanine. Solely the CDR3 DNA is kept, with 48 bases framed from the first base. V is cut by 1 base and J by 0 bases, and the space between the germline ends is 10 bases. On this clone itself: No antigen is known for it. The input lacks base qualities; no much larger clone sits a single base away.

Results the study describes overall, beyond this receptor: Clinical and demographic metadata were provided uncurated, with the amount varying by source and participant.

The immunoSEQ Assay, a bias-controlled multiplex PCR, was used to amplify TCRbeta CDR3 regions from genomic DNA. In the original analysis: Nucleated cell counts per sample were estimated from amplification of reference gene primers within the assay. Sequence reads were collapsed and filtered to measure the absolute abundance of every unique TCRbeta CDR3 rearrangement. For each sample, productive Simpson clonality was calculated as the square root of Simpson's diversity index across productive rearrangements. TCRdb took this table from immuneACCESS and kept in-frame rearrangements with V and J called. Such tables lack part of the clones; where checked against another copy, unresolved V genes explain under half of the gap, and the rest is unexplained. That table furnishes V, J and clone size, whereas the DNA furnished D and trimming. For this sample the table gives about 300,000 clones, of which about 91% were detected only once. The ten largest clones add up to approximately 7% of the sample.

Another Seattle source contributed samples from volunteer blood donors who had recovered from COVID-19. Collaborating institutions collected whole blood in K2EDTA tubes following their own protocols. For TCRbeta analysis, collaborators shipped samples in one of three forms: frozen whole blood, isolated PBMCs, or DNA extracted from either of those sample types. The rearranged segments are TRBV27 and TRBJ1-5, with no confident D gene call. Sequencing input: peripheral blood. The clonotype originates from a woman in her twenties or thirties who had recovered from COVID-19. This receptor carries the CDR3 CASSLWAGNSNQPQHF. The DNA sequence is given as TGTGCCAGCAGTTTATGGGCCGGGAATAGCAATCAGCCCCAGCATTTT.